The rows below give T cell receptor beta chains drawn from one sample of a study of cytomegalovirus exposure and HLA in healthy donors. Repertoires were generated with immunoSEQ multiplex PCR, while TCRdb's copy carries only in-frame clones and drops some. Here the sample spans some 130,000 clones, 70% to 80% being singletons. The sample taken for sequencing was PBMCs. The source is a man in his forties or fifties in good health and CMV-seropositive. The CDR3 runs from the conserved cysteine through the conserved F or W. Each record gives: V gene, CDR3 protein.

v_gene: TRBV30; CDR3aa: CAWGRGTGDEKLFF
v_gene: TRBV27; CDR3aa: CASGSGNQFF
v_gene: TRBV5-1; CDR3aa: CASSPLPGSYEQYF
v_gene: TRBV19; CDR3aa: CASSGREGNQPQHF
v_gene: TRBV27; CDR3aa: CASSLWGTGRNEKLFF
v_gene: TRBV27; CDR3aa: CASSLLRDRVFDYTF
v_gene: TRBV7-7; CDR3aa: CASSSQGSTGELFF
v_gene: TRBV5-1; CDR3aa: CASSRWSSYNSPLHF
v_gene: TRBV6-4; CDR3aa: CASGIRTEAFF
v_gene: TRBV5-4; CDR3aa: CASSSLDREKGGYTF
v_gene: TRBV5-4; CDR3aa: CASRLRGLSSYNEQFF
v_gene: TRBV2; CDR3aa: CASRTGYEQYF
v_gene: TRBV30; CDR3aa: CAWGQGSGNTIYF
v_gene: TRBV5-4; CDR3aa: CASSLEQNTEAFF
v_gene: TRBV5-1; CDR3aa: CASSHGRREPSNEQFF
v_gene: TRBV5-1; CDR3aa: CASSMGTAEKLFF
v_gene: TRBV28; CDR3aa: CASSLDRGNEKLFF
v_gene: TRBV11-2; CDR3aa: CASSRLRGREYNEQFF
v_gene: TRBV18; CDR3aa: CASSPPGGSSNEKLFF
v_gene: TRBV2; CDR3aa: CASSEYGTGGETQYF
v_gene: TRBV5-5; CDR3aa: CASSLNEATQYF
v_gene: TRBV28; CDR3aa: CASSAPGLHYGYTF
v_gene: TRBV5-4; CDR3aa: CASSLVSIDWREENEQFF
v_gene: TRBV6-1; CDR3aa: CASSENAGDYNEQFF
v_gene: TRBV19; CDR3aa: CASLTGGASNTGELFF
v_gene: TRBV6-5; CDR3aa: CASTEDRGGEKLFF
v_gene: TRBV7-9; CDR3aa: CASSSRGLETQYF